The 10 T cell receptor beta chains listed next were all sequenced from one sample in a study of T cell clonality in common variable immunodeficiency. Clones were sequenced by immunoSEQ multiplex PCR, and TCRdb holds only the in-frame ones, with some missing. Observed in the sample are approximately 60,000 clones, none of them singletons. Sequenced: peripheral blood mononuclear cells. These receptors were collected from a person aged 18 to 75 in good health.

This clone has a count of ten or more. The CDR3 protein is CASSETAGTGNEKLFF. CDR3 DNA, as far as it was read: TGTGCCAGCAGTGAGACAGCCGGGACAGGGAATGAAAAA. The gene calls are TRBV6-4 and TRBJ1-4; TRBD1 matches 9 bases. The read finishes 3 residues shy of the CDR3 end, and the germline J gene is used to complete it. Per germline, CDR1 MRHNA and CDR2 SNTAGT. The CDR3 runs 16 residues. The V gene end was trimmed by 3 bases and the J gene end by 5 bases; junction bases not matched to a gene: 7.

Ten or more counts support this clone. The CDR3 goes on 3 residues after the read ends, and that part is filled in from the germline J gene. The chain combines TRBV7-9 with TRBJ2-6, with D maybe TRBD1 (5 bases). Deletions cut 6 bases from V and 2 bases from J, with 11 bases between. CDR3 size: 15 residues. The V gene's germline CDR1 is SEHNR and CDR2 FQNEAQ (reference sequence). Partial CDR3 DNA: TGTGCCAGCAGTGCTGCAGGGACTGGGGCCAACGTC. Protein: CASSAAGTGANV. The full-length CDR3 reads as CASSAAGTGANVLTF.

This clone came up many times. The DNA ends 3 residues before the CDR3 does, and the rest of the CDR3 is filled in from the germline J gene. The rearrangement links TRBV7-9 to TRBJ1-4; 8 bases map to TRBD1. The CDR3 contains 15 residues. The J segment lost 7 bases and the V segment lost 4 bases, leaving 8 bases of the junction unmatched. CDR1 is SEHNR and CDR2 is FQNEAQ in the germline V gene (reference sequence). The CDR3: CASSSQGAQGEKLFF. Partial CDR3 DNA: TGTGCCAGCAGCTCGCAGGGGGCGCAAGGTGAAAAA.

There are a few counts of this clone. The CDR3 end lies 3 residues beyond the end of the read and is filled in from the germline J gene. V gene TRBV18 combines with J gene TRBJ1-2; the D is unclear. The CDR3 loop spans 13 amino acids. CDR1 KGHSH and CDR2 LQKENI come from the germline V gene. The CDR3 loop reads CASSRESDYDYTF. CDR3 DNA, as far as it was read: TGTGCCAGCTCACGAGAATCCGACTACGAC.

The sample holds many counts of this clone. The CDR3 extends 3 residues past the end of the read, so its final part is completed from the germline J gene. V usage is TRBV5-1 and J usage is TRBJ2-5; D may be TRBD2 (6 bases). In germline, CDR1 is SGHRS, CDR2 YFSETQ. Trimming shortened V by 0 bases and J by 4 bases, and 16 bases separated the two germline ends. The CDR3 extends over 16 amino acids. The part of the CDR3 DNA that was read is TGCGCCAGCAGCTTGGCGCGGGGAACCCTCCCAGAGACC. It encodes CASSLARGTLPET. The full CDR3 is CASSLARGTLPETQYF.

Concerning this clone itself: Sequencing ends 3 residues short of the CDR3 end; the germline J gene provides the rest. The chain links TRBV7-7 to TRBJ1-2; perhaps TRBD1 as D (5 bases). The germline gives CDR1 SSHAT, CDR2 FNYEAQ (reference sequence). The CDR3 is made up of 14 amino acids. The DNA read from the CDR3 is TGTGCCAGCAGCGAGAGCGGGGGGTACAATGAC. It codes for CASSESGGYND. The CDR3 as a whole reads CASSESGGYNDYTF.

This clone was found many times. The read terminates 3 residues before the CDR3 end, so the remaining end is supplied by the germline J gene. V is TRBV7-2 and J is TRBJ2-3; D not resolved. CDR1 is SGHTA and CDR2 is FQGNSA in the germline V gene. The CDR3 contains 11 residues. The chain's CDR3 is CASSQRATQYF. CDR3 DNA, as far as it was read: TGTGCCAGCAGCCAAAGGGCAACG.

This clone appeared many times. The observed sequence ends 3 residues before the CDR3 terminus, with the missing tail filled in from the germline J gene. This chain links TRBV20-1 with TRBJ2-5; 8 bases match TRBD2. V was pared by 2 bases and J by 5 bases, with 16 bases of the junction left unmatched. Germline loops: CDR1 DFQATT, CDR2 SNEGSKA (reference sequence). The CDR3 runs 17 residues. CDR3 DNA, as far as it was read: TGCAGTGCTAGATACGCTCGGGCGGGGGGAAGCAGGGAGACC. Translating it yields CSARYARAGGSRET. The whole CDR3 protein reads CSARYARAGGSRETQYF.

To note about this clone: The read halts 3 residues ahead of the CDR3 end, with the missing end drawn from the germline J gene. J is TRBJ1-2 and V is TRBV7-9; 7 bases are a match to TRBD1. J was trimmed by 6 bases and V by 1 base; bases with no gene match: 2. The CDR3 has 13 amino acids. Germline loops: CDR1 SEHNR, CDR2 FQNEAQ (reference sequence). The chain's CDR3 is CASSLGQGHGYTF. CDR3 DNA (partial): TGTGCCAGCAGCTTAGGACAGGGTCATGGC.

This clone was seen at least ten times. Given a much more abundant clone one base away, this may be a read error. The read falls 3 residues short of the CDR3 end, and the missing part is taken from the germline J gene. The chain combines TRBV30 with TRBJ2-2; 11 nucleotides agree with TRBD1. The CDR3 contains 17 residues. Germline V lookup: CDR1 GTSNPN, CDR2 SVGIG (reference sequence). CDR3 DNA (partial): TGTGCCTGGAGTCCGGGACAGGGGGTTTCTGGGGCCAACGTG. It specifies CAWSPGQGVSGANV. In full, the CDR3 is CAWSPGQGVSGANVLFF.